The 32 T cell receptor beta chains in this list originate from one sample, sequenced in a study of a mutant IDH1 vaccine in newly diagnosed glioma. This table comes from immunoSEQ multiplex PCR, and its TCRdb copy is limited to in-frame clones, with some not included. Of around 40,000 clones listed, around 79% are singletons. These receptors lack a known antigen. The time point denotes: week 23, last vaccination. Doses consisted of 300 ug of mutant IDH1 20-mer peptide each, paired with topical imiquimod. This specimen consisted of PBMCs, obtained from a glioma patient whose treatment included an IDH1 peptide vaccine. Receptors originate from a woman aged 40 to 50 with glioma. Some clones in this sample may be carry-over from other donors' samples.

The chain couples TRBV27 to TRBJ2-3; D is unclear. Per the germline V gene, CDR1 is MNHEY and CDR2 is SMNVEV (reference sequence). Trimming pared 5 bases from V and 4 bases from J, leaving 10 bases between. The CDR3 length is 13 residues. The CDR3 sequence is CASSEVSPDTQYF. For the CDR3, the DNA is TGTGCCAGCAGTGAAGTATCCCCAGATACGCAGTATTTT.

This clone was picked up a small number of times. This sequence joins TRBV7-9 and TRBJ1-5, with D uncertain. The germline V gene encodes CDR1 SEHNR and CDR2 FQNEAQ (reference sequence). Trimming left V 4 bases short and J 9 bases short, with 10 bases between. The CDR3 length is 12 residues. CDR3 protein: CASSSPIAPQHF. The CDR3 bases are TGTGCCAGCAGCTCCCCGATAGCGCCCCAGCATTTT.

The V and J genes are TRBV27 and TRBJ2-6; D is unresolved. The germline V gene has CDR1 MNHEY and CDR2 SMNVEV (reference sequence). This CDR3 is built from 15 residues. Trimming removed 5 bases from V and 2 bases from J, with 10 bases in between. CDR3 region: CASSPQKAGANVLTF. The DNA for the CDR3 is TGTGCCAGCAGTCCGCAGAAGGCTGGGGCCAACGTCCTGACTTTC.

This clone turned up a few times. The sample has other DNA sequences that encode this CDR3 too. The genes are TRBV5-1 and TRBJ1-2; D uncertain. Germline CDR1 and CDR2: SGHRS and YFSETQ. The V gene lost 4 bases and the J gene lost 2 bases, with 6 bases spanning the gap. This CDR3 comprises 12 residues. Here the CDR3 DNA reads TGCGCCAGCAGCCTAAGAAACTATGGCTACACCTTC. Protein product: CASSLRNYGYTF.

This clone was observed once. The gene calls are TRBV7-9 and TRBJ1-1; 8 bases fit TRBD1. Germline V gene sequence: CDR1 SEHNR, CDR2 FQNEAQ (reference sequence). The CDR3 covers 14 residues. V lost 5 bases to trimming and J lost 4 bases; unmatched junction nucleotides: 6. The CDR3 loop reads CASSLDRGSTEAFF. The CDR3 region has the DNA TGTGCCAGCAGCCTTGACAGGGGTAGCACTGAAGCTTTCTTT.

V gene TRBV29-1 combines with J gene TRBJ2-5; D may be TRBD1 (6 bases). The J call may be faulty, since TRBJ2-7 better matches the DNA end. Germline CDR1 SQVTM, CDR2 ANQGSEA. This CDR3 region has 13 residues. The CDR3 nucleotides read TGCAGCGTTGAAGGTGTGGACAGCTACGAGCAGTACTTC. It codes for CSVEGVDSYEQYF.

By sample fraction, this clone is medium-sized (0.01 to 0.1%). The CDR3 DNA sequence: TGCGCCAGCAGCCAGGGTTTGTTCAGTGGCTACACCTTC. Translated, it gives CASSQGLFSGYTF. V gene TRBV4-1 combines with J gene TRBJ1-2, with D unresolved. V was clipped by 3 bases and J by 7 bases, with 12 bases between them. Germline assignment: CDR1 MGHRA and CDR2 YSYEKL. The CDR3 is 13 amino acids.

The rearrangement links TRBV29-1 to TRBJ2-5, with D unclear. Germline V gives CDR1 SQVTM, CDR2 ANQGSEA. The CDR3 spans 12 residues. V lost 3 bases to trimming and J lost 5 bases, with 10 bases between them. CDR3 coding DNA: TGCAGCGTTGACCCTGCCGGCGAGACCCAGTACTTC. This encodes CSVDPAGETQYF. Full variable domain (outside the CDR3, taken from reference TRBV29-1 and TRBJ2-5): SAVISQKPSRDICQRGTSLTIQCQVDSQVTMMFWYRQQPGQSLTLIATANQGSEATYESGFVIDKFPISRPNLTFSTLTVSNMSPEDSSIYLCSVDPAGETQYFGPGTRLLVL.

CDR3 loop: CASSPAAGVVDGYTF. CDR3 nucleotides: TGTGCCAGCAGCCCTGCTGCCGGGGTGGTGGATGGCTACACCTTC. J is TRBJ1-2 and V is TRBV7-3; no definite D call. The CDR3 is 15 residues long. Germline V gene lookup returns CDR1 SGHTA and CDR2 FQGTGA. Trimming pared 5 bases from V and 6 bases from J, leaving 19 bases between.

The chain couples TRBV7-6 to TRBJ2-7, with 7 bases that match TRBD1. Trimming cost V 0 bases and J 3 bases; bases outside gene matches: 2. Germline CDR1 and CDR2: SGHVS and FNYEAQ. This CDR3 spans 14 amino acids. The chain's CDR3 is CASSLATGNYEQYF. The DNA for the CDR3 is TGTGCCAGCAGCTTAGCGACAGGGAACTACGAGCAGTACTTC. Looking up the rest from reference TRBV7-6 and TRBJ2-7 gives the full variable domain: GAGVSQSPRYKVTKRGQDVALRCDPISGHVSLYWYRQALGQGPEFLTYFNYEAQQDKSGLPNDRFSAERPEGSISTLTIQRTEQRDSAMYRCASSLATGNYEQYFGPGTRLTVT.

In this sample, this clone is medium-sized (0.01 to 0.1%). This chain joins TRBV5-4 and TRBJ1-6, with D perhaps TRBD1 (5 bases). This CDR3 has 16 residues. Germline values: CDR1 SGHNT, CDR2 YYREEE (reference sequence). V dropped 0 bases and J dropped 6 bases, with 13 bases sitting between them. Here the CDR3 reads CASSLGGGGSNSPLHF. The CDR3 coding sequence is TGTGCCAGCAGCTTGGGGGGCGGCGGGTCTAATTCACCCCTCCACTTT. Full variable domain (missing parts from reference TRBV5-4 and TRBJ1-6): ETGVTQSPTHLIKTRGQQVTLRCSSQSGHNTVSWYQQALGQGPQFIFQYYREEENGRGNFPPRFSGLQFPNYSSELNVNALELDDSALYLCASSLGGGGSNSPLHFGNGTRLTVT.

The chain has TRBV21-1 and TRBJ1-1. TRBV21-1 is given as a pseudogene. CDR3 length equals 11 residues. This chain's CDR3 is CASSKVTEAFF. The DNA for the CDR3 is TGTGCCAGCAGCAAAGTTACTGAAGCTTTCTTT.

The genes are TRBV5-1 and TRBJ2-7; D gene uncertain. The CDR3 runs to 12 residues. Looked up from germline, CDR1 is SGHRS and CDR2 is YFSETQ. Trimming stripped 4 bases from V and 0 bases from J, with 5 bases between. CDR3 nucleotides: TGCGCCAGCAGCGGCAACTCCTACGAGCAGTACTTC. It encodes CASSGNSYEQYF.

The chain combines TRBV4-1 with TRBJ1-5; D remains unclear. CDR1 is MGHRA and CDR2 is YSYEKL in the germline V gene. Trimming cost V 1 base and J 4 bases, with 14 bases left between them. This CDR3 has 16 amino acids. In nucleotides, the CDR3 is TGCGCCAGCAGCCAAGCAGTAAACATTCGGAATCAGCCCCAGCATTTT. This translates into CASSQAVNIRNQPQHF.

The chain has TRBV14 and TRBJ1-1; 7 bases match TRBD1. CDR1 and CDR2 from the germline V gene are SGHDN and FVKESK. This CDR3 has 14 residues. After removal of 4 bases from V and 2 bases from J, the junction contained 4 bases not matched to a gene. The CDR3 coding sequence is TGTGCCAGCAGCCCGGGACAGCTTAACACTGAAGCTTTCTTT. As protein: CASSPGQLNTEAFF.

The chain links TRBV7-9 to TRBJ2-7, with 7 bases matching TRBD1. V trimming: 8 bases; J trimming: 3 bases; junction bases outside the gene matches: 7. There are 13 residues in the CDR3. CDR1 and CDR2 from the germline V gene are SEHNR and FQNEAQ (reference sequence). CDR3 nucleotide sequence: TGTGCCAGCGCCCCAAGGGACAGCTACGAGCAGTACTTC. Translated, it gives CASAPRDSYEQYF.

The chain joins TRBV28 to TRBJ1-1; D remains unclear. V was trimmed by 6 bases and J by 8 bases, leaving 10 bases between them. Germline V gives CDR1 MDHEN, CDR2 SYDVKM. The CDR3 spans 11 residues. The CDR3 is CASRLISEAFF. The DNA for the CDR3 is TGTGCCAGCAGACTGATTTCAGAAGCTTTCTTT.

CDR3 residues: CASSRGLAQETQYF. In DNA, the CDR3 is TGTGCCAGCAGTCGGGGACTAGCTCAGGAGACCCAGTACTTC. The J gene is TRBJ2-5, the V gene TRBV27; 9 nucleotides agree with TRBD2. V was pared by 5 bases and J by 5 bases, with 6 bases of the junction left unmatched. The CDR3 runs 14 residues. Germline CDR1 reads MNHEY; CDR2 reads SMNVEV (reference sequence).

V gene TRBV25-1 combines with J gene TRBJ2-1, with D perhaps being TRBD1 or TRBD2 (5 bases each). V lost 1 base and J lost 4, with 14 bases in between. The germline CDR1 and CDR2 sequences are MGHDK and SYGVNS. This CDR3 has 16 amino acids. This CDR3 reads CASSELGAEGYNEQFF. The CDR3 DNA sequence: TGTGCCAGCAGTGAATTAGGGGCAGAGGGGTACAATGAGCAGTTCTTC.

V usage is TRBV7-9 and J usage is TRBJ2-4, with D perhaps TRBD2 (6 bases). The V gene lost 5 bases and the J gene lost 3 bases, with 17 bases spanning the gap. This CDR3 contains 16 residues. Germline V gene sequence: CDR1 SEHNR, CDR2 FQNEAQ (reference sequence). CDR3 nucleotides: TGTGCCAGCAGCGTCGCGGGGCAGGCAAGCAAAAACATTCAGTACTTC. Amino acids: CASSVAGQASKNIQYF.

The chain combines TRBV7-9 with TRBJ1-2; D is undetermined. CDR3 length: 12 residues. Looked up from germline, CDR1 is SEHNR and CDR2 is FQNEAQ (reference sequence). V was clipped by 10 bases and J by 2 bases, with 11 bases between them. This CDR3 reads CATQTGNYGYTF. The CDR3 DNA follows: TGTGCCACCCAAACGGGGAACTATGGCTACACCTTC.

The rearrangement links TRBV18 to TRBJ1-2; perhaps TRBD1 as D (5 bases). Trimming took off 1 base at V and 4 bases at J, with 10 bases between the two ends. The CDR3 covers 14 residues. The germline V gene has CDR1 KGHSH and CDR2 LQKENI. In DNA, the CDR3 is TGTGCCAGCTCACCACGCCAGGGCGGCTATGGCTACACCTTC. It is translated as CASSPRQGGYGYTF.

The gene calls are TRBV7-2 and TRBJ1-5; TRBD1 might be the D (6 bases). This CDR3 has 12 residues. V dropped 5 bases and J dropped 12 bases, with 14 bases sitting between them. Per germline, CDR1 SGHTA and CDR2 FQGNSA. The CDR3 DNA sequence: TGTGCCAGCAGCCCTTTTACAGGGATCCAGCATTTT. This translates into CASSPFTGIQHF.

This chain uses TRBV7-6 with TRBJ2-5; the D is unclear. The V gene's germline CDR1 is SGHVS and CDR2 FNYEAQ. The CDR3 is 16 residues long. The V end was cut by 2 bases, the J end by 2 bases, with 15 bases between. CDR3 loop: CASSLPGSYLQETQYF. The CDR3 DNA reads as TGTGCCAGCAGCTTACCAGGCAGCTATCTTCAAGAGACCCAGTACTTC. The entire variable domain, with the rest obtained from reference TRBV7-6 and TRBJ2-5, is as follows: GAGVSQSPRYKVTKRGQDVALRCDPISGHVSLYWYRQALGQGPEFLTYFNYEAQQDKSGLPNDRFSAERPEGSISTLTIQRTEQRDSAMYRCASSLPGSYLQETQYFGPGTRLLVL.

J is TRBJ2-2 and V is TRBV4-1, with TRBD1 matching 7 bases. J was trimmed by 6 bases and V by 6 bases; bases with no gene match: 7. Germline CDR1 reads MGHRA; CDR2 reads YSYEKL. The CDR3 has 14 amino acids. DNA of the CDR3: TGCGCCAGCAGGGTTTACACAGGGGCCGGGGAGCTGTTTTTT. Its protein is CASRVYTGAGELFF.

Here the CDR3 DNA reads TGTGCCACCAGCAGAGGTGGGGGAGGGGCCAATCAGCCCCAGCATTTT. It specifies CATSRGGGGANQPQHF. J is TRBJ1-5 and V is TRBV15; TRBD1 might be the D (5 bases). Germline-derived CDR1 and CDR2 are LNHNV and YYDKDF (reference sequence). V dropped 1 base and J dropped 3 bases, with 13 bases sitting between them. The CDR3 length is 16 residues.

This clone came up a few times. The J gene is TRBJ2-7, the V gene TRBV28; D is ambiguous. The CDR3 length is 14 residues. The ends were cut back, 3 bases at V and 0 bases at J, with 9 bases in the middle. Per germline, CDR1 MDHEN and CDR2 SYDVKM. CDR3 region: CASSFWQNSYEQYF. The CDR3 DNA reads as TGTGCCAGCAGTTTTTGGCAGAACTCCTACGAGCAGTACTTC.

The V gene is TRBV4-1, the J gene TRBJ1-6; TRBD1 aligns across 7 bases. This CDR3 has 19 residues. Trimming cost V 0 bases and J 7 bases; bases outside gene matches: 15. Germline V CDR1 and CDR2: MGHRA, YSYEKL. Written as DNA, the CDR3 is TGCGCCAGCAGCCAAGATTCCCGGGACAGTGATCTGGGAAATTCACCCCTCCACTTT. Its translation: CASSQDSRDSDLGNSPLHF.

The J gene is TRBJ2-5, the V gene TRBV28; tentative D call: TRBD2 (5 bases). The CDR3 is made up of 16 amino acids. Trimming shortened V by 7 bases and J by 7 bases, and 25 bases separated the two germline ends. Germline loops: CDR1 MDHEN, CDR2 SYDVKM. The CDR3 DNA follows: TGTGCCAGCAACCCCCCTGCGCGGGCCGGCGTAACGACCCAGTACTTC. Translated: CASNPPARAGVTTQYF.

In this sample, this clone is medium-sized. This chain joins TRBV6-1 and TRBJ2-7; D remains unclear. The germline V gene has CDR1 MNHNS and CDR2 SASEGT. This CDR3 contains 11 residues. The germline V and J ends were trimmed by 0 bases and 7 bases, with 4 bases remaining between them. CDR3: CASSEAKEQYF. DNA for the CDR3: TGTGCCAGCAGTGAAGCCAAGGAGCAGTACTTC.

The chain carries TRBV7-9 and TRBJ1-2; the D gene is possibly TRBD1 (6 bases). V was trimmed by 4 bases and J by 6 bases, leaving 9 bases between them. CDR3 length: 12 amino acids. Germline CDR1 reads SEHNR; CDR2 reads FQNEAQ (reference sequence). CDR3: CASSSGGHGYTF. The CDR3, as DNA: TGTGCCAGCAGCTCTGGGGGCCATGGCTACACCTTC.

This clone was counted a few times. V is TRBV30 and J is TRBJ1-1; the D is unclear. Germline CDR1 is GTSNPN and CDR2 is SVGIG (reference sequence). This CDR3 is 12 amino acids long. V gave up 1 base and J gave up 5 bases, with 8 bases separating them. The CDR3 region is CAWSEVQTEAFF. The CDR3 DNA follows: TGTGCCTGGAGTGAGGTTCAGACTGAAGCTTTCTTT. The full variable domain, in which reference TRBV30 and TRBJ1-1 provide the parts outside the CDR3, is SQTIHQWPATLVQPVGSPLSLECTVEGTSNPNLYWYRQAAGRGLQLLFYSVGIGQISSEVPQNLSASRPQDRQFILSSKKLLLSDSGFYLCAWSEVQTEAFFGQGTRLTVV.